These 32 T cell receptor beta chains share one sample of origin, sequenced in a study of blood T cell repertoires in COVID-19. Assay used: immunoSEQ multiplex PCR; TCRdb lists only in-frame clones, some missing. The table shows around 130,000 clones, with roughly 71% occurring only once. Material for sequencing was peripheral blood. These receptors were obtained from a man at least 80 years old with acute or convalescent COVID-19.

This rearrangement joins TRBV6-1 to TRBJ1-1; unclear D gene. CDR1 and CDR2 from the germline V gene are MNHNS and SASEGT. With 1 base removed from V and 2 bases from J, the gap between germline ends came to 14 bases. The length of the CDR3 is 16 residues. The CDR3 coding sequence is TGTGCCAGCAGTGAAGGTACAGCCTTGTCCAACACTGAAGCTTTCTTT. This codes for CASSEGTALSNTEAFF.

A single count supports this clone. V and J are TRBV29-1 and TRBJ1-2; 7 bases line up with TRBD1. The length of the CDR3 is 14 residues. V shed 6 bases, J shed 2 bases, and the junction held 9 bases outside the gene matches. CDR1 SQVTM and CDR2 ANQGSEA come from the germline V gene. As DNA, the CDR3 is TGCAGCGTCGCCTCCGACAGGGACAACTATGGCTACACCTTC. It specifies CSVASDRDNYGYTF.

The chain is built from TRBV5-6 and TRBJ2-5; 12 positions match TRBD2. The CDR3 covers 15 residues. Germline trimming cut 4 bases from V and 1 base from J; bases unmatched to any gene: 2. Per germline, CDR1 SGHDT and CDR2 YYEEEE. The CDR3 bases are TGTGCCAGCAGCGTACTAGCGGGGGGCCAAGAGACCCAGTACTTC. Its translation: CASSVLAGGQETQYF.

A few counts support this clone. V and J are TRBV7-9 and TRBJ2-3; 9 bases fit TRBD1. CDR1 is SEHNR and CDR2 is FQNEAQ in the germline V gene (reference sequence). Trimming at V came to 5 bases and at J to 3 bases, leaving 9 bases not matched to a gene. The CDR3 runs to 16 residues. The DNA of the CDR3 is TGTGCCAGCAGCACCTACCGGGACAGGGATACAGATACGCAGTATTTT. It yields the protein CASSTYRDRDTDTQYF.

The gene calls are TRBV5-4 and TRBJ2-4; D is ambiguous. The V gene's germline CDR1 is SGHNT and CDR2 YYREEE (reference sequence). This CDR3 is built from 13 residues. V gave up 2 bases and J gave up 3 bases, with 6 bases separating them. The DNA for the CDR3 is TGTGCCAGCAGCTTCCCGGGCAAAAACATTCAGTACTTC. Encoded protein: CASSFPGKNIQYF.

This chain connects TRBV19 to TRBJ1-5; D ambiguous. CDR3 length: 17 residues. Germline CDR1 and CDR2: LNHDA and SQIVND (reference sequence). V shed 3 bases and J shed 7 bases, with 22 bases lying between them. The CDR3: CASSIRLTPSKEQPQHF. The CDR3 DNA follows: TGTGCCAGTAGTATCCGGTTGACCCCTTCGAAGGAGCAGCCCCAGCATTTT.

The V call is TRBV6-2 or TRBV6-3, the J call TRBJ2-2, with TRBD2 identical over 8 bases. Trimming at V came to 5 bases and at J to 4 bases, leaving 6 bases not matched to a gene. The CDR3 is 15 residues long. Germline V gene sequence: CDR1 MNHEY, CDR2 SVGEGT. This CDR3 is CASSNSGGGTGELFF. In DNA, the CDR3 is TGTGCCAGCAGTAACAGCGGGGGTGGCACCGGGGAGCTGTTTTTT.

The rearrangement joins TRBV27 to TRBJ2-1, with 14 positions matching TRBD2. CDR3 length: 15 residues. V was clipped by 5 bases and J by 9 bases; unmatched bases: 6. Germline V lookup: CDR1 MNHEY, CDR2 SMNVEV (reference sequence). In DNA, the CDR3 is TGTGCCAGCAGTAACCCGGGACTAGCGGGGGTTGAGCAGTTCTTC. This gives the protein CASSNPGLAGVEQFF.

The rearrangement uses TRBV5-5 and TRBJ1-3; a possible D gene is TRBD1 (5 bases). This CDR3 region has 13 residues. Trimming pared 5 bases from V and 4 bases from J, leaving 10 bases between. Germline V gives CDR1 SGHKS, CDR2 YYEKEE (reference sequence). The CDR3 nucleotides are TGTGCCAGCAGAGGGGATGGAGGAAACACCATATATTTT. Encoded protein: CASRGDGGNTIYF.

The rearrangement joins TRBV18 to TRBJ1-2; the D gene is possibly TRBD1 (5 bases). Trimming shortened V by 3 bases and J by 4 bases, and 21 bases separated the two germline ends. Germline assignment: CDR1 KGHSH and CDR2 LQKENI. The CDR3 spans 17 residues. The CDR3 loop is CASSPGFVRAVSYGYTF. DNA of the CDR3: TGTGCCAGCTCACCCGGGTTTGTCAGGGCGGTTAGCTATGGCTACACCTTC.

This rearrangement joins TRBV6-4 to TRBJ2-3, with 7 bases aligning to TRBD1. This CDR3 is built from 15 residues. Germline V gene sequence: CDR1 MRHNA, CDR2 SNTAGT. J was trimmed by 3 bases and V by 5 bases; bases with no gene match: 8. Written as DNA, the CDR3 is TGTGCCAGCAGTACCTCGGGACAGCAAACAGATACGCAGTATTTT. This gives the protein CASSTSGQQTDTQYF.

Only one count was recorded for this clone. This chain connects TRBV11-2 to TRBJ2-1, with TRBD1 as a possible D gene (5 bases). V lost 1 base and J lost 0, with 7 bases in between. This CDR3 spans 15 amino acids. Germline assignment: CDR1 SGHAT and CDR2 FQNNGV. The DNA for the CDR3 is TGTGCCAGCAGCTTAGGACAGCCCTCCTACAATGAGCAGTTCTTC. It is translated as CASSLGQPSYNEQFF.

Only one count was recorded for this clone. The J gene is TRBJ1-2, the V gene TRBV5-1, with 8 bases that match TRBD1. The junction had 4 bases not matched to a gene; V was cut back by 5 bases and J by 4 bases. CDR1 is SGHRS, CDR2 YFSETQ, per germline. CDR3 size: 13 residues. The CDR3 bases are TGCGCCAGCAGTCCGGGACAGGCCTATGGCTACACCTTC. Translating gives CASSPGQAYGYTF.

This chain links TRBV3-1 (or the pseudogene TRBV3-2) with TRBJ2-2; D gene unclear. From germline, CDR1 is LGHDT and CDR2 YNNKEL (reference sequence). The CDR3 sequence is 13 residues long. V was clipped by 1 base and J by 3 bases, with 3 bases between them. CDR3 loop: CASSQADTGELFF. In DNA, the CDR3 is TGTGCCAGCAGCCAAGCGGACACCGGGGAGCTGTTTTTT.

The gene calls are TRBV3-1 (or the pseudogene TRBV3-2) and TRBJ1-6, with D perhaps TRBD1 (5 bases). The CDR3 has 15 amino acids. V shed 4 bases and J shed 7 bases, with 14 bases lying between them. Germline V gene data show CDR1 as LGHDT and CDR2 as YNNKEL (reference sequence). The CDR3 spells CASSPYRRTNSPLHF. Here the CDR3 DNA reads TGTGCCAGCAGCCCTTACAGGCGGACGAATTCACCCCTCCACTTT.

DNA of the CDR3: TGTGCCAGCAGCTTAACCTTCACAGGCACAGATACGCAGTATTTT. It yields the protein CASSLTFTGTDTQYF. The V gene is TRBV11-1, the J gene TRBJ2-3; no definite D call. V shed 2 bases and J shed 1 base, with 10 bases lying between them. CDR3 length: 15 amino acids. Germline values: CDR1 SGHAT, CDR2 FQDESV (reference sequence). The full variable domain, its missing parts supplied by reference TRBV11-1 and TRBJ2-3, is EAEVAQSPRYKITEKSQAVAFWCDPISGHATLYWYRQILGQGPELLVQFQDESVVDDSQLPKDRFSAERLKGVDSTLKIQPAELGDSAMYLCASSLTFTGTDTQYFGPGTRLTVL.

The CDR3, as DNA: TGCGCCAGCAGCTTGGACGGGACAGCCAACTACGAGCAGTACTTC. This codes for CASSLDGTANYEQYF. The chain couples TRBV5-1 to TRBJ2-7; TRBD1 matches 7 bases. With 0 bases clipped from V and 3 bases from J, the junction kept 6 bases outside the gene matches. The germline V gene encodes CDR1 SGHRS and CDR2 YFSETQ. The CDR3 is 15 amino acids.

This clone was recorded many times. CDR3: CASSVRDRAGNLPYRYEQYF. For the CDR3, the DNA is TGTGCCAGCAGTGTAAGAGACAGGGCGGGGAACCTCCCTTATCGCTACGAGCAGTACTTC. The J gene is TRBJ2-7, the V gene TRBV6-1, with D possibly being TRBD1 (7 bases). Between the trimmed V and J ends, which lost 4 bases and 3 bases, there was a span of 31 bases. Germline assignment: CDR1 MNHNS and CDR2 SASEGT. The CDR3 consists of 20 residues.

The chain is built from TRBV28 and TRBJ2-1, with 7 bases lining up with TRBD1. The germline V gene has CDR1 MDHEN and CDR2 SYDVKM. The length of the CDR3 is 12 residues. The trim removed 6 bases at V and 7 bases at J, leaving 3 bases unmatched. CDR3 nucleotide sequence: TGTGCCAGCAGGAACAGGGGAAATGAGCAGTTCTTC. Translation gives CASRNRGNEQFF.

This clone showed up just a few times. The chain employs TRBV5-1 and TRBJ2-3, with 10 bases identical to TRBD2. CDR1 is SGHRS, CDR2 YFSETQ, per germline. This CDR3 spans 16 amino acids. Unmatched junction bases numbered 6, after V lost 0 bases and J lost 5 bases. CDR3 sequence (DNA): TGCGCCAGCAGCTTGGATGGTAGCGGGGGGATAGATACGCAGTATTTT. Amino acid sequence: CASSLDGSGGIDTQYF.

CDR3 in DNA: TGTGCCAGCAGCCAATTAACCGGTGGCAATCAGCCCCAGCATTTT. This translates into CASSQLTGGNQPQHF. The rearrangement links TRBV4-2 to TRBJ1-5, with D unresolved. Trimming shortened V by 2 bases and J by 2 bases, and 10 bases separated the two germline ends. The germline V gene encodes CDR1 LGHNA and CDR2 YNFKEQ. This CDR3 is built from 15 residues.

This chain uses TRBV2 with TRBJ1-1, with TRBD1 matching 7 bases. The junction had 4 bases not matched to a gene; V was cut back by 2 bases and J by 7 bases. The germline gives CDR1 SNHLY, CDR2 FYNNEI. The CDR3 has 13 amino acids. The CDR3: CASSERDSLEAFF. The CDR3 DNA reads as TGTGCCAGCAGTGAAAGGGACAGTCTTGAAGCTTTCTTT.

The chain combines TRBV4-1 with TRBJ2-7; a weak D match, TRBD1 (7 bases). V was trimmed by 1 base and J by 2 bases, leaving 12 bases between them. Germline V gene lookup returns CDR1 MGHRA and CDR2 YSYEKL. The CDR3 consists of 15 residues. CDR3 DNA: TGCGCCAGCAGCCAAGTGGGCGGGACAGCCTACGAGCAGTACTTC. It specifies CASSQVGGTAYEQYF.

The rearrangement joins TRBV4-2 to TRBJ1-1; D is undetermined. This CDR3 contains 16 residues. V shed 4 bases and J shed 3 bases, with 18 bases lying between them. Germline assignment: CDR1 LGHNA and CDR2 YNFKEQ. The CDR3 sequence is CASSPPWRAGDTEAFF. The CDR3 region has the DNA TGTGCCAGCAGCCCCCCGTGGAGGGCTGGGGACACTGAAGCTTTCTTT.

The rearrangement links TRBV9 to TRBJ1-2; 12 positions agree with TRBD1. Germline V CDR1 and CDR2: SGDLS, YYNGEE. This CDR3 has 15 amino acids. The V and J ends lost 4 bases and 7 bases, in that order; junction bases with no gene match: 8. In DNA form, the CDR3 reads TGTGCCAGCAGCCCGGGACAGGGGGCCTCCCTTGGCTACACCTTC. Amino acids: CASSPGQGASLGYTF.

The rearrangement links TRBV18 to TRBJ2-1; 9 bases fit TRBD2. This CDR3 contains 14 residues. Unmatched junction bases numbered 1, after V lost 1 base and J lost 6 bases. Germline lookup yields CDR1 KGHSH and CDR2 LQKENI. The CDR3 is CASSPRGGGNEQFF. The CDR3 bases are TGTGCCAGCTCACCACGCGGGGGGGGCAATGAGCAGTTCTTC.

The V gene is TRBV2, the J gene TRBJ2-7, with a tentative D call TRBD2 (6 bases). The V end was cut by 7 bases, the J end by 0 bases, with 13 bases between. The CDR3 runs to 14 residues. The germline gives CDR1 SNHLY, CDR2 FYNNEI. CDR3 nucleotides: TGTGCCAGCAACCGCGGGGAAAGCTCCTACGAGCAGTACTTC. Amino acids: CASNRGESSYEQYF.

The chain is built from TRBV3-1 (or the pseudogene TRBV3-2) and TRBJ2-5, with 8 bases fitting TRBD2. The CDR3 runs to 14 residues. Looked up from germline, CDR1 is LGHDT and CDR2 is YNNKEL (reference sequence). After removal of 5 bases from V and 1 base from J, the junction contained 3 bases not matched to a gene. CDR3 DNA sequence: TGTGCCAGCAGCGGACGGGGGGGCCAAGAGACCCAGTACTTC. Its protein product is CASSGRGGQETQYF.

The CDR3 here is CASSMYREPNQPQHF. CDR3 DNA sequence: TGTGCCAGTAGTATGTATCGGGAACCCAATCAGCCCCAGCATTTT. The V call is TRBV19, the J call TRBJ1-5, with D uncertain. Trimming took 3 bases from V and 3 from J, leaving 12 bases between them. Germline V gene sequence: CDR1 LNHDA, CDR2 SQIVND (reference sequence). The CDR3 extends over 15 amino acids.

J is TRBJ2-7 and V is TRBV11-1; no firm D call. The germline V gene encodes CDR1 SGHAT and CDR2 FQDESV (reference sequence). V lost 2 bases, J lost 4 bases, and 9 bases lay in between. There are 13 residues in the CDR3. CDR3 residues: CASSLSRAYEQYF. CDR3 nucleotide sequence: TGTGCCAGCAGCTTAAGCAGAGCGTACGAGCAGTACTTC.

J is TRBJ2-5 and V is TRBV9, with 8 bases lining up with TRBD2. This CDR3 comprises 13 residues. From germline, CDR1 is SGDLS and CDR2 YYNGEE. V lost 1 base and J lost 5; bases outside the gene matches: 1. The CDR3 DNA follows: TGTGCCAGCAGCGTACTAGCGGGTGAGACCCAGTACTTC. It is translated as CASSVLAGETQYF.

The chain has TRBV3-1 (or the pseudogene TRBV3-2) and TRBJ2-2; D remains unclear. The germline V gene has CDR1 LGHDT and CDR2 YNNKEL (reference sequence). Trimming cost V 5 bases and J 6 bases, with 10 bases left between them. This CDR3 has 13 residues. The CDR3 loop reads CASSSFLAGELFF. The CDR3 nucleotides are TGTGCCAGCAGCTCATTTTTAGCCGGGGAGCTGTTTTTT.